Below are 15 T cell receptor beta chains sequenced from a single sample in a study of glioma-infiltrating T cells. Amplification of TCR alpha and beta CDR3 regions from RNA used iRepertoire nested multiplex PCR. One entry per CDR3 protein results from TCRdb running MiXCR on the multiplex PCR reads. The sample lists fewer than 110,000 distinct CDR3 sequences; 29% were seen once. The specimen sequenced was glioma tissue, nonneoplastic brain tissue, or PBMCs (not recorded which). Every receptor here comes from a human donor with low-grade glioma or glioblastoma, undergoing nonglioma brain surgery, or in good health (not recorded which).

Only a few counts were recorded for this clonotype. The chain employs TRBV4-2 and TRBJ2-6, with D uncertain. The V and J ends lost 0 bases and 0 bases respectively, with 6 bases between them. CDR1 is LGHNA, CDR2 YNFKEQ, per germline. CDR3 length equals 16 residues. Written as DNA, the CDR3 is TGTGCCAGCAGCCAAGACGGGCGCTCTGGGGCCAACGTCCTGACTTTC. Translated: CASSQDGRSGANVLTF.

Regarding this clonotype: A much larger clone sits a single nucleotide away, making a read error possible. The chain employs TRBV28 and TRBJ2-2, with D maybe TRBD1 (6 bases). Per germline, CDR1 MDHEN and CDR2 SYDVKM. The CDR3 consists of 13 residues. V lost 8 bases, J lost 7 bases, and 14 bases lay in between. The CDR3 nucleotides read TGTGCCAGCGGGACACCCTACAGCGGGGAGCTGTTTTTT. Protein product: CASGTPYSGELFF.

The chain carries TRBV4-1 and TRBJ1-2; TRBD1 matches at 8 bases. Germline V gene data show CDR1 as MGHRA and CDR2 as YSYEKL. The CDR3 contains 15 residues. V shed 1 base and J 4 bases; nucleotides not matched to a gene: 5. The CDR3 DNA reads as TGCGCCAGCAGCCAAGGACAGGGGATAAGCTATGGCTACACCTTC. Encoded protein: CASSQGQGISYGYTF.

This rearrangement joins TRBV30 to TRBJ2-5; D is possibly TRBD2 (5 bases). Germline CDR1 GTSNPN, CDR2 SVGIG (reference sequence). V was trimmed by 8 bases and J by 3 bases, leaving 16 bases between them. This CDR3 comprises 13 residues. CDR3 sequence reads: CAGGVGLKETQYF. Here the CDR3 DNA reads TGTGCCGGAGGTGTAGGGCTGAAAGAGACCCAGTACTTC. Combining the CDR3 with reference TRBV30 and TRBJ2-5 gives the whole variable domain SQTIHQWPATLVQPVGSPLSLECTVEGTSNPNLYWYRQAAGRGLQLLFYSVGIGQISSEVPQNLSASRPQDRQFILSSKKLLLSDSGFYLCAGGVGLKETQYFGPGTRLLVL.

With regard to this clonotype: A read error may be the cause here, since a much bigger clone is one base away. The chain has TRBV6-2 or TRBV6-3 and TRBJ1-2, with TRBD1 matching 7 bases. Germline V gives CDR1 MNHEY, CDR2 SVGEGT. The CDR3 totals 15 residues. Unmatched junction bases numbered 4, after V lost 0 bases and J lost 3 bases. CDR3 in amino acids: CASSYSTGEDYGYTF. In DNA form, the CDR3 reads TGTGCCAGCAGTTACTCCACAGGGGAGGACTATGGCTACACCTTC.

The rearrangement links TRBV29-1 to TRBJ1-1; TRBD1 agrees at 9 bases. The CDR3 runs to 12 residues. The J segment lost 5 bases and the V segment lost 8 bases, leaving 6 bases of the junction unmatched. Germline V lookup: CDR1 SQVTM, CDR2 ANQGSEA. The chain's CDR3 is CSTGTGRTEAFF. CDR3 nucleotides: TGCAGCACTGGGACAGGGAGAACTGAAGCTTTCTTT.

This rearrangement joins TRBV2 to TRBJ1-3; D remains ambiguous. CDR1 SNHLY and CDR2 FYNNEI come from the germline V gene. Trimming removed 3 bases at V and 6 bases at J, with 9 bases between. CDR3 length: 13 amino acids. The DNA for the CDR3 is TGTGCCAGCAGTGATAACGCTGAAAACACCATATATTTT. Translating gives CASSDNAENTIYF.

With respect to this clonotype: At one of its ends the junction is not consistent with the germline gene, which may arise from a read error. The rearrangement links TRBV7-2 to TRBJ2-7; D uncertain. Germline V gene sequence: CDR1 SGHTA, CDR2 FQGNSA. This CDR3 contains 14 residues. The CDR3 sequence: CAGSPGTLVYEQYF. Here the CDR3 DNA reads TGTGCCGGCAGCCCAGGAACCCTGGTGTACGAGCAGTACTTC.

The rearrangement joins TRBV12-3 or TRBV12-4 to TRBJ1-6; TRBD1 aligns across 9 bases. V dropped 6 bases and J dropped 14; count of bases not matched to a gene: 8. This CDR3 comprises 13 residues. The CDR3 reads CASRMTGGNTLHF. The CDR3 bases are TGTGCCAGCAGGATGACAGGGGGGAACACCCTCCACTTT.

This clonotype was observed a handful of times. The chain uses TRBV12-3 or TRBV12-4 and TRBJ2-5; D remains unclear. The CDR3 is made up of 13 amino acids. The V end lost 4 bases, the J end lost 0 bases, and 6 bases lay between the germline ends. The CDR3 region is CASSSHNQETQYF. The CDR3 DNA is TGTGCCAGCAGTTCACATAACCAAGAGACCCAGTACTTC.

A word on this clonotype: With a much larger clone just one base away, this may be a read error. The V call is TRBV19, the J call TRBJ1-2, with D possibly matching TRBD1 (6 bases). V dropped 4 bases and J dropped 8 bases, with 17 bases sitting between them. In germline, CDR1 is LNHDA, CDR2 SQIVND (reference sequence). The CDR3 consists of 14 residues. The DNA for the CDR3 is TGTGCCAGTAGTACCGACAGGACCTTTAAAGGCTACACCTTC. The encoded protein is CASSTDRTFKGYTF.

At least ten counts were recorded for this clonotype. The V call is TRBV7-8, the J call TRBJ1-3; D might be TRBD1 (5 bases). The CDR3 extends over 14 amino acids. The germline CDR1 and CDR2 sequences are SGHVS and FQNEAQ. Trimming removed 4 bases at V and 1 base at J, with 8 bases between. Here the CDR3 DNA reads TGTGCCAGCAGCTCGAGGGGTTCTGGAAACACCATATATTTT. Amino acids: CASSSRGSGNTIYF.

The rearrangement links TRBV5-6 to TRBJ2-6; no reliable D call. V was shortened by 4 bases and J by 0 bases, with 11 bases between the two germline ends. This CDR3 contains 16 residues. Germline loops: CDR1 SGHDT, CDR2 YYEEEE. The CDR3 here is CASSPQPFSGANVLTF. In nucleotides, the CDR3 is TGTGCCAGCAGCCCGCAGCCTTTCTCTGGGGCCAACGTCCTGACTTTC.

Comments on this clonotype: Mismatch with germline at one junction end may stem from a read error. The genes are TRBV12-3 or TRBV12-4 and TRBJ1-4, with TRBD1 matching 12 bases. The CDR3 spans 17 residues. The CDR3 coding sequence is TGTGCCAGCAGTGGGACAGGGGGCGACGCAACTATTGAAAAACTGTTTTTT. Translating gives CASSGTGGDATIEKLFF.

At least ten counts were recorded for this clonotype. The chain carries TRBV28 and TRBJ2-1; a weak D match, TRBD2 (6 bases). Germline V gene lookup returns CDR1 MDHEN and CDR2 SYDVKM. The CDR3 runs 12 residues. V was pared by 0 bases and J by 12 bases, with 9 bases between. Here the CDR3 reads CASSLWDGRQFF. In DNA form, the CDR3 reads TGTGCCAGCAGTTTATGGGACGGGAGGCAGTTCTTC. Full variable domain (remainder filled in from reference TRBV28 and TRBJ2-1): DVKVTQSSRYLVKRTGEKVFLECVQDMDHENMFWYRQDPGLGLRLIYFSYDVKMKEKGDIPEGYSVSREKKERFSLILESASTNQTSMYLCASSLWDGRQFFGPGTRLTVL.